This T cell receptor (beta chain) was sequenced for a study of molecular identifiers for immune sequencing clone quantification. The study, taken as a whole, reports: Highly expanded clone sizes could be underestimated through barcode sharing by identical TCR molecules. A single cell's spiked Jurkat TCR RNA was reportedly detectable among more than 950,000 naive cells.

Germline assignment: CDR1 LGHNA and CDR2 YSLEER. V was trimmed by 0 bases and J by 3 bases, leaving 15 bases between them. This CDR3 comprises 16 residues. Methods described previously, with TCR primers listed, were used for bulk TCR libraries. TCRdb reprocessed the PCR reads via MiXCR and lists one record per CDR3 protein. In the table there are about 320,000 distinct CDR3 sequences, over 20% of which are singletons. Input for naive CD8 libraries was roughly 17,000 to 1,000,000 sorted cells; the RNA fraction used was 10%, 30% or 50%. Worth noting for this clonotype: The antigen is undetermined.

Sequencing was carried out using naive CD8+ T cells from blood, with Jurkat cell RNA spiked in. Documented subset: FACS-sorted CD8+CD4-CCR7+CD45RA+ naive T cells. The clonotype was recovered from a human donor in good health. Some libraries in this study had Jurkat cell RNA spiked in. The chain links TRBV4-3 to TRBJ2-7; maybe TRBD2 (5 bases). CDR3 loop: CASSQEFGVSVYEQYF. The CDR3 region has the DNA TGCGCCAGCAGCCAAGAGTTCGGGGTGAGTGTCTACGAGCAGTACTTC.